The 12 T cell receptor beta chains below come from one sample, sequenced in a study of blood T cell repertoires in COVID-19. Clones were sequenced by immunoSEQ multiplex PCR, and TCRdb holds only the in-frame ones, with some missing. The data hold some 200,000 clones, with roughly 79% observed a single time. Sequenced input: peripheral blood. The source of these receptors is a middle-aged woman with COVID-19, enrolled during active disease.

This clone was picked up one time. The CDR3 region has the DNA TGTGCCAGCAGGATGGGCAAAACTGAAGCTTTCTTT. Translating it yields CASRMGKTEAFF. The chain joins TRBV12-3 or TRBV12-4 to TRBJ1-1; the D is unclear. V lost 6 bases, J lost 5 bases, and 10 bases lay in between. This CDR3 has 12 amino acids.

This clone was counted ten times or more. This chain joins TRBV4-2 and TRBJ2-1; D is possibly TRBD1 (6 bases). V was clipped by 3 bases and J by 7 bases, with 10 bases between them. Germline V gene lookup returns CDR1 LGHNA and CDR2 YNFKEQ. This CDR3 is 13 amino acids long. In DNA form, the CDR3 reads TGTGCCAGCAGCCAGGGGGCAGGGAATGAGCAGTTCTTC. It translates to CASSQGAGNEQFF.

The CDR3: CASSQDPASYRNEQFF. CDR3 bases: TGTGCCAGCAGCCAAGATCCCGCAAGCTACCGTAATGAGCAGTTCTTC. The chain joins TRBV3-1 (or the pseudogene TRBV3-2) to TRBJ2-1, with unresolved D. This CDR3 has 16 residues. The V end was cut by 0 bases, the J end by 7 bases, with 16 bases between. Germline CDR1 is LGHDT and CDR2 is YNNKEL (reference sequence).

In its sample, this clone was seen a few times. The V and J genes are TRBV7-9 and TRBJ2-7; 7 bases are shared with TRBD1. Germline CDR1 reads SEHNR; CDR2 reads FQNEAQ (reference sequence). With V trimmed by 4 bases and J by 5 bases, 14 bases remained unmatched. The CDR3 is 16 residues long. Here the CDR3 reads CASSSPGTDSANEQYF. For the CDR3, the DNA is TGTGCCAGCAGCTCTCCCGGGACAGATTCAGCGAACGAGCAGTACTTC.

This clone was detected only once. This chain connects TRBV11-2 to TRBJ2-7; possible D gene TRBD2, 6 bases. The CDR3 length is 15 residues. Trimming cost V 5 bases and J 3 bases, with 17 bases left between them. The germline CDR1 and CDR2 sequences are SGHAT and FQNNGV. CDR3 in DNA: TGTGCCAGCAGCAAAGCGGGTGGGTACGGCTACGAGCAGTACTTC. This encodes CASSKAGGYGYEQYF.

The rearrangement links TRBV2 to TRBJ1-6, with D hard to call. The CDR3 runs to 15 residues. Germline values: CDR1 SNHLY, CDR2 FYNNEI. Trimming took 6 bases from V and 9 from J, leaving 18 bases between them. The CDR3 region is CASRPSGSRLSPLHF. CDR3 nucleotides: TGTGCCAGCAGGCCTAGCGGAAGTCGCCTTTCACCCCTCCACTTT.

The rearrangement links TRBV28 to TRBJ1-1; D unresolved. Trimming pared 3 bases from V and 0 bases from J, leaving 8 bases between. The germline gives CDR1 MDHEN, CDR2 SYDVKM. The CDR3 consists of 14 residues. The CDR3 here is CASSLSLLNTEAFF. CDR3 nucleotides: TGTGCCAGCAGTTTGAGCCTTTTGAACACTGAAGCTTTCTTT.

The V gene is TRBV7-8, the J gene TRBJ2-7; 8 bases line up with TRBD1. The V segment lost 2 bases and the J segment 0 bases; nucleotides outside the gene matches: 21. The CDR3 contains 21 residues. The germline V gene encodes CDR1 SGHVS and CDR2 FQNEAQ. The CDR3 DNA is TGTGCCAGCAGCTTAATCTCATCGGTTAATCTAGGACAGGGAAACTCCTACGAGCAGTACGTC. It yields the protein CASSLISSVNLGQGNSYEQYV.

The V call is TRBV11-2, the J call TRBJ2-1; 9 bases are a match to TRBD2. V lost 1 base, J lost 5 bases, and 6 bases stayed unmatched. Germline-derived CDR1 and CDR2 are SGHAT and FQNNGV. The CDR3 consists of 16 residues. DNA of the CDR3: TGTGCCAGCAGCTTAGGGGAACTAGCGGGCCACAATGAGCAGTTCTTC. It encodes CASSLGELAGHNEQFF.

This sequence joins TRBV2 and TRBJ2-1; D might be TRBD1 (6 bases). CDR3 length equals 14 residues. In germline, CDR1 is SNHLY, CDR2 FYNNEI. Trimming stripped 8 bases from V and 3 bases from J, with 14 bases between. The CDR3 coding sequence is TGTGCCAGCTCACGCCAGGGGATCTACAATGAGCAGTTCTTC. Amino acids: CASSRQGIYNEQFF.

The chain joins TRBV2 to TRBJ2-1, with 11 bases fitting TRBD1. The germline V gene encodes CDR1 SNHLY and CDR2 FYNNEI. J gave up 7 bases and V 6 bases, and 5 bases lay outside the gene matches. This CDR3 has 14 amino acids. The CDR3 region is CASSGQGAHNEQFF. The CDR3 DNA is TGTGCCAGCAGCGGACAGGGGGCGCATAATGAGCAGTTCTTC.

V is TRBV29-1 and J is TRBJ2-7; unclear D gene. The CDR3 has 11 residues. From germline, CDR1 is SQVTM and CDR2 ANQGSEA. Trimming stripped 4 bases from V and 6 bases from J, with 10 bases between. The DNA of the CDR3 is TGCAGCGTTGCTGCAGGTTCCGAGCAGTACGTC. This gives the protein CSVAAGSEQYV.